The 32 T cell receptor beta chains below were found in one sample sequenced in a study of T cell repertoires in ileal Crohn's disease. Generated by immunoSEQ multiplex PCR, the TCRdb table keeps only in-frame clones and is missing some. The data contain approximately 12,000 clones, about three quarters of them seen just once; the ten biggest clones take up around 4.7%. Sequencing was carried out using ileal tissue. The receptors were gathered from an adult with Crohn's disease.

V usage is TRBV11-3 and J usage is TRBJ2-7, with D tentatively TRBD2 (6 bases). Trimming shortened V by 8 bases and J by 5 bases, and 16 bases separated the two germline ends. CDR3 length: 13 residues. The germline V gene has CDR1 SGHNT and CDR2 YENEEA. CDR3 coding DNA: TGTGCCAGCCTCAAAAGCGGGTCAGACGAGCAGTACTTC. Translating it yields CASLKSGSDEQYF.

The V call is TRBV2, the J call TRBJ2-7; D perhaps matches TRBD1 (5 bases). Germline V gene lookup returns CDR1 SNHLY and CDR2 FYNNEI. The CDR3 is 15 residues long. The V and J ends lost 7 bases and 3 bases respectively, with 19 bases between them. The CDR3 sequence is CASIGQWLAYYEQYF. In nucleotides, the CDR3 is TGTGCCAGCATAGGACAATGGTTGGCCTACTACGAGCAGTACTTC.

This clone was counted only a few times. The chain couples TRBV15 to TRBJ1-3; no definite D call. The V gene's germline CDR1 is LNHNV and CDR2 YYDKDF (reference sequence). This CDR3 has 14 residues. The V end lost 0 bases, the J end lost 3 bases, and 6 bases lay between the germline ends. For the CDR3, the DNA is TGTGCCACCAGCAGAGATGTAATTGGAAACACCATATATTTT. Its translation: CATSRDVIGNTIYF.

The V and J genes are TRBV19 and TRBJ2-5; 7 bases match TRBD2. The junction had 8 bases not matched to a gene; V was cut back by 2 bases and J by 5 bases. Germline loops: CDR1 LNHDA, CDR2 SQIVND (reference sequence). CDR3 length: 15 amino acids. The CDR3 DNA reads as TGTGCCAGTAGTATATTGGGAGGGGAAGGCGAGACCCAGTACTTC. Translated: CASSILGGEGETQYF.

This clone has just a few counts. The V call is TRBV7-9, the J call TRBJ1-2; 7 positions match TRBD1. The CDR3 is 13 amino acids. Germline V gene sequence: CDR1 SEHNR, CDR2 FQNEAQ (reference sequence). J gave up 2 bases and V 7 bases, and 4 bases lay outside the gene matches. The CDR3 DNA reads TGTGCCAGCACCCCAGGGGGGAACTATGGCTACACCTTC. This codes for CASTPGGNYGYTF. Combining the CDR3 with reference TRBV7-9 and TRBJ1-2 gives the whole variable domain DTGVSQNPRHKITKRGQNVTFRCDPISEHNRLYWYRQTLGQGPEFLTYFQNEAQLEKSRLLSDRFSAERPKGSFSTLEIQRTEQGDSAMYLCASTPGGNYGYTFGSGTRLTVV.

This sequence joins TRBV25-1 and TRBJ2-3; a weak D match, TRBD1 (5 bases). The CDR3 runs 12 residues. Germline V gene data show CDR1 as MGHDK and CDR2 as SYGVNS. V was shortened by 1 base and J by 6 bases, with 5 bases between the two germline ends. CDR3 sequence (DNA): TGTGCCAGCAGTGAATCAGGGGATACGCAGTATTTT. This codes for CASSESGDTQYF. Complete variable domain (other parts from reference TRBV25-1 and TRBJ2-3): EADIYQTPRYLVIGTGKKITLECSQTMGHDKMYWYQQDPGMELHLIHYSYGVNSTEKGDLSSESTVSRIRTEHFPLTLESARPSHTSQYLCASSESGDTQYFGPGTRLTVL.

V gene TRBV7-2 combines with J gene TRBJ2-7; 10 bases are shared with TRBD1. V dropped 5 bases and J dropped 2; count of bases not matched to a gene: 6. The CDR3 length is 15 residues. Germline CDR1 reads SGHTA; CDR2 reads FQGNSA. The CDR3 region is CASSPPGTGAYEQYF. The CDR3 DNA reads TGTGCCAGCAGCCCCCCCGGGACAGGGGCCTACGAGCAGTACTTC.

The chain has TRBV9 and TRBJ1-4; D gene ambiguous. The CDR3 loop spans 17 amino acids. Trimming stripped 3 bases from V and 5 bases from J, with 20 bases between. Germline values: CDR1 SGDLS, CDR2 YYNGEE. CDR3 sequence reads: CASSGRASQSGNEKLFF. CDR3 coding DNA: TGTGCCAGCAGCGGTAGAGCCTCACAGAGCGGAAATGAAAAACTGTTTTTT.

This clone appeared once. The V gene is TRBV5-6, the J gene TRBJ2-6; TRBD1 aligns across 7 bases. The V gene end was trimmed by 3 bases and the J gene end by 12 bases; junction bases not matched to a gene: 15. This CDR3 has 16 residues. Germline V gives CDR1 SGHDT, CDR2 YYEEEE. In nucleotides, the CDR3 is TGTGCCAGCAGCTCGGGACCAGACAGGGTTGGGGCCGTCCTGACTTTC. Translated: CASSSGPDRVGAVLTF.

The sample holds a few counts of this clone. The CDR3 here is CASSTRSGGPQHF. For the CDR3, the DNA is TGTGCCAGTAGTACCCGGAGCGGGGGGCCCCAGCATTTT. This sequence joins TRBV19 and TRBJ1-5, with D perhaps TRBD1 (5 bases). V dropped 4 bases and J dropped 9 bases, with 13 bases sitting between them. The CDR3 is 13 residues long. Looked up from germline, CDR1 is LNHDA and CDR2 is SQIVND (reference sequence).

The rearrangement links TRBV28 to TRBJ1-2; TRBD1 aligns across 9 bases. The V gene's germline CDR1 is MDHEN and CDR2 SYDVKM. This CDR3 comprises 17 residues. Trimming cost V 3 bases and J 8 bases; bases outside gene matches: 16. The CDR3 DNA sequence: TGTGCCAGCAGTTTGTCTTTACAGGGGGCGCTTGTTGGCGGCTACACCTTC. This encodes CASSLSLQGALVGGYTF.

This clone has only a few counts. This rearrangement joins TRBV19 to TRBJ1-1; D is unclear. V was cut by 3 bases and J by 4 bases, with 6 bases left in between. Germline-derived CDR1 and CDR2 are LNHDA and SQIVND (reference sequence). This CDR3 is 12 amino acids long. CDR3 DNA sequence: TGTGCCAGTAGTATCGTGAGCACTGAAGCTTTCTTT. It codes for CASSIVSTEAFF.

The DNA for the CDR3 is TGTGCCAGCAGCCCAAGACAGGGGGAGGGCTACACCTTC. Translated, it gives CASSPRQGEGYTF. V is TRBV7-9 and J is TRBJ1-2; 9 bases are a match to TRBD1. The V and J ends lost 5 bases and 8 bases, in that order; junction bases with no gene match: 6. The V gene's germline CDR1 is SEHNR and CDR2 FQNEAQ (reference sequence). The CDR3 totals 13 residues.

The genes are TRBV18 and TRBJ1-2, with 11 bases matching TRBD1. Germline CDR1 is KGHSH and CDR2 is LQKENI. The CDR3 is made up of 17 amino acids. The trim removed 5 bases at V and 4 bases at J, leaving 12 bases unmatched. The CDR3 loop reads CASSFGQGASEVYGYTF. CDR3 coding DNA: TGTGCCAGCTCATTCGGACAGGGGGCTTCCGAGGTCTATGGCTACACCTTC.

The chain carries TRBV10-3 and TRBJ1-6, with 7 nucleotides matching TRBD1. CDR1 is ENHRY, CDR2 SYGVKD, per germline. V was clipped by 8 bases and J by 10 bases; unmatched bases: 5. There are 12 residues in the CDR3. The CDR3: CAIRTGQSPLHF. CDR3 nucleotides: TGTGCCATCCGGACAGGCCAATCACCCCTCCACTTT.

This rearrangement joins TRBV19 to TRBJ1-5; 8 nucleotides match TRBD1. From germline, CDR1 is LNHDA and CDR2 SQIVND (reference sequence). V lost 6 bases and J lost 4; bases outside the gene matches: 14. The CDR3 is 17 amino acids. CDR3 nucleotides: TGTGCCAGTAGGACCATACAAGGGACAGGCCCGAATCAGCCCCAGCATTTT. Protein: CASRTIQGTGPNQPQHF.

This chain joins TRBV4-1 and TRBJ2-5; TRBD1 matches 8 bases. The CDR3 loop spans 13 amino acids. V trimming: 3 bases; J trimming: 11 bases; junction bases outside the gene matches: 8. CDR1 is MGHRA and CDR2 is YSYEKL in the germline V gene. CDR3 coding DNA: TGCGCCAGCAGCCAGGGACAGGCATATGAGCAGTACTTC. Its translation: CASSQGQAYEQYF.

The CDR3 loop reads CASSVAPGTEAFF. CDR3 DNA: TGTGCCAGCAGCGTAGCCCCCGGGACTGAAGCTTTCTTT. The rearrangement links TRBV9 to TRBJ1-1, with D hard to call. Trimming removed 0 bases at V and 5 bases at J, with 8 bases between. The CDR3 runs 13 residues. Germline assignment: CDR1 SGDLS and CDR2 YYNGEE.

The chain combines TRBV5-1 with TRBJ2-2; D gene uncertain. Trimming took 4 bases from V and 6 from J, leaving 16 bases between them. The CDR3 has 15 residues. From germline, CDR1 is SGHRS and CDR2 YFSETQ. The CDR3 reads CASSPIPPPPGELFF. CDR3 DNA: TGCGCCAGCAGCCCTATTCCCCCTCCGCCCGGGGAGCTGTTTTTT.

This clone showed up just once. The J gene is TRBJ1-6, the V gene TRBV19, with D unresolved. V was shortened by 4 bases and J by 2 bases, with 9 bases between the two germline ends. This CDR3 has 15 residues. The V gene's germline CDR1 is LNHDA and CDR2 SQIVND (reference sequence). The CDR3 sequence is CASSNGMAYNSPLHF. The CDR3 nucleotides are TGTGCCAGTAGTAACGGGATGGCCTATAATTCACCCCTCCACTTT. Combining the CDR3 with reference TRBV19 and TRBJ1-6 gives the whole variable domain DGGITQSPKYLFRKEGQNVTLSCEQNLNHDAMYWYRQDPGQGLRLIYYSQIVNDFQKGDIAEGYSVSREKKESFPLTVTSAQKNPTAFYLCASSNGMAYNSPLHFGNGTRLTVT.

The CDR3 coding sequence is TGTGCCAGCAGCCAACCTGACTTTGGGGCTTTCTTT. This gives the protein CASSQPDFGAFF. The V gene is TRBV6-5, the J gene TRBJ1-1, with unresolved D. The CDR3 spans 12 residues. CDR1 and CDR2 (germline): MNHEY, SVGAGI. V was cut by 6 bases and J by 11 bases, with 16 bases left in between.

The chain combines TRBV27 with TRBJ1-4, with TRBD1 matching over 10 bases. Germline V gene sequence: CDR1 MNHEY, CDR2 SMNVEV (reference sequence). The CDR3 is 14 residues long. V lost 4 bases to trimming and J lost 7 bases; unmatched junction nucleotides: 3. CDR3 protein: CASSSTGGIEKLFF. The CDR3 nucleotides read TGTGCCAGCAGTTCGACAGGGGGCATTGAAAAACTGTTTTTT.

The V call is TRBV2, the J call TRBJ2-7; 8 bases fit TRBD2. Germline V CDR1 and CDR2: SNHLY, FYNNEI. CDR3 length: 13 amino acids. J gave up 3 bases and V 7 bases, and 5 bases lay outside the gene matches. The CDR3 DNA follows: TGTGCCAGCACAAAGGGACTAGTCTACGAGCAGTACTTC. It codes for CASTKGLVYEQYF.

For the CDR3, the DNA is TGTGCCAGCAGCTTAGTCAGGGAGACCCAGTACTTC. This gives the protein CASSLVRETQYF. This chain uses TRBV7-2 with TRBJ2-5; D is ambiguous. The germline V gene has CDR1 SGHTA and CDR2 FQGNSA. This CDR3 contains 12 residues. V was pared by 1 base and J by 5 bases, with 5 bases between.

The genes are TRBV2 and TRBJ1-1, with D hard to call. This CDR3 spans 14 amino acids. V lost 6 bases and J 0 bases, leaving 11 bases between the germline ends. Per germline, CDR1 SNHLY and CDR2 FYNNEI. The CDR3 protein is CASRFSGLNTEAFF. Here the CDR3 DNA reads TGTGCCAGCAGATTTTCGGGGTTGAACACTGAAGCTTTCTTT. The variable domain in full, with the rest retrieved from reference TRBV2 and TRBJ1-1, is EPEVTQTPSHQVTQMGQEVILRCVPISNHLYFYWYRQILGQKVEFLVSFYNNEISEKSEIFDDQFSVERPDGSNFTLKIRSTKLEDSAMYFCASRFSGLNTEAFFGQGTRLTVV.

V usage is TRBV27 and J usage is TRBJ2-4; tentatively, D is TRBD2 (6 bases). Per germline, CDR1 MNHEY and CDR2 SMNVEV (reference sequence). This CDR3 contains 17 residues. Trimming left V 0 bases short and J 9 bases short, with 21 bases between. The CDR3 loop is CASSLSQGGVRAGIQYF. The CDR3 DNA sequence: TGTGCCAGCAGTTTATCGCAGGGAGGCGTCCGAGCCGGCATTCAGTACTTC.

This clone is judged medium-sized. J is TRBJ2-1 and V is TRBV5-1; TRBD1 matches 7 bases. V was clipped by 4 bases and J by 3 bases; unmatched bases: 7. This CDR3 contains 15 residues. The germline V gene has CDR1 SGHRS and CDR2 YFSETQ. The CDR3 DNA reads TGCGCCAGCAGCGAAATCCGGGACAGCTACAATGAGCAGTTCTTC. Protein: CASSEIRDSYNEQFF.

V and J are TRBV10-3 and TRBJ2-6, with a tentative D call TRBD2 (5 bases). Between the trimmed V and J ends, which lost 0 bases and 0 bases, there was a span of 9 bases. Germline CDR1 ENHRY, CDR2 SYGVKD. The CDR3 totals 17 residues. The CDR3, as DNA: TGTGCCATCAGTGAGTCAGGACTTACCTCTGGGGCCAACGTCCTGACTTTC. Its protein product is CAISESGLTSGANVLTF.

This clone was seen a handful of times. V usage is TRBV5-1 and J usage is TRBJ1-1; D unclear. The CDR3 spans 15 residues. Germline CDR1 reads SGHRS; CDR2 reads YFSETQ. The V gene lost 4 bases and the J gene lost 6 bases, with 19 bases spanning the gap. CDR3 residues: CASSAKVGNLAEAFF. The DNA of the CDR3 is TGCGCCAGCAGCGCAAAAGTGGGCAATTTAGCTGAAGCTTTCTTT.

The J gene is TRBJ1-2, the V gene TRBV15, with 7 bases fitting TRBD1. V shed 5 bases, J shed 4 bases, and the junction held 7 bases outside the gene matches. The germline gives CDR1 LNHNV, CDR2 YYDKDF (reference sequence). The CDR3 consists of 14 residues. This CDR3 is CATSANRGGYGYTF. The CDR3 nucleotides are TGTGCCACCAGCGCAAACAGGGGCGGCTATGGCTACACCTTC.

This clone was recorded only once. DNA of the CDR3: TGTGCCTGGAGTTTTCCAGGGGGCCCCCGCTGGGGGTTCATGAACACTGAAGCTTTCTTT. This sequence encodes CAWSFPGGPRWGFMNTEAFF. The V call is TRBV30, the J call TRBJ1-1, with 8 bases that match TRBD1. Germline loops: CDR1 GTSNPN, CDR2 SVGIG (reference sequence). The ends lost 2 bases at V and 0 bases at J; junction bases unmatched: 20. CDR3 length: 20 residues.

V is TRBV29-1 and J is TRBJ1-2; D remains ambiguous. Germline values: CDR1 SQVTM, CDR2 ANQGSEA. The CDR3 has 14 amino acids. V was cut by 5 bases and J by 3 bases, with 16 bases left in between. In DNA form, the CDR3 reads TGCAGCGTTTGGGCCTCTCAGGTGCACTATGGCTACACCTTC. Its translation: CSVWASQVHYGYTF. Using reference TRBV29-1 and TRBJ1-2 for the parts outside the CDR3, the full variable domain is SAVISQKPSRDICQRGTSLTIQCQVDSQVTMMFWYRQQPGQSLTLIATANQGSEATYESGFVIDKFPISRPNLTFSTLTVSNMSPEDSSIYLCSVWASQVHYGYTFGSGTRLTVV.